A selection of T cell receptor beta chains follows, all from one sample in a study of beta chain features in type 1 diabetes. Clones were sequenced by immunoSEQ multiplex PCR, and TCRdb holds only the in-frame ones, with some missing. The sample consists of more than 300,000 clones, less than 10% of them appearing once. Source material: central memory CD4+ T cells from blood. These receptors were taken from a woman between 18 and 29 years old in good health. The CDR3 runs from the conserved cysteine through the conserved F or W. D genes are given only for firm matches. Clone size is shown for a subset of rows, as once, few, many or a class of expanded clone.

V gene,D gene,clone size,J gene,CDR3 DNA,CDR3 protein
TRBV28,TRBD2,many,TRBJ2-4,TGTGCCAGCAGTCCGGGGGGTTTTGTCAAAAACATTCAGTACTTC,CASSPGGFVKNIQYF
TRBV27,NA,many,TRBJ1-2,TGTGCCAGCATGGGGCTCGGGGATGGCTACACCTTC,CASMGLGDGYTF
TRBV7-2,TRBD2,NA,TRBJ2-7,TGTGCCAGCAGCTTAGCTAGCGGGAGCCCCTACGAGCAGTACTTC,CASSLASGSPYEQYF
TRBV6-1,TRBD2,many,TRBJ2-5,TGTGCCAGCAGTACTAGCGGGAGGGAGACCCAGTACTTC,CASSTSGRETQYF
TRBV18,NA,many,TRBJ1-2,TGTGCCAGCTCACCTGGGGGTCATGGCTACACCTTC,CASSPGGHGYTF
TRBV7-2,NA,few,TRBJ2-7,TGTGCCAGCAGCTTAGATTGGAACTCCTACGAGCAGTACTTC,CASSLDWNSYEQYF
TRBV2,NA,NA,TRBJ1-5,TGTGCCACCAACAGGGCGAATAGCAATCAGCCCCAGCATTTT,CATNRANSNQPQHF
TRBV4-2,NA,NA,TRBJ2-4,TGTGCCAGCAGCCCTTTCGGGGTGGCGCCCATTCAGTACTTC,CASSPFGVAPIQYF
TRBV7-2,NA,NA,TRBJ1-5,TGTGCCAGCAGCTTCGGAGAGAATCAGCCCCAGCATTTT,CASSFGENQPQHF
TRBV18,TRBD1,few,TRBJ2-7,TGTGCCAGCTCAAGAGGGACAGGGCGTTCGGTAGAGCAGTACTTC,CASSRGTGRSVEQYF
TRBV6-1,NA,few,TRBJ2-7,TGTGCCAGCAGCCTGGGCACCTACGAGCAGTACTTC,CASSLGTYEQYF
TRBV6-5,NA,NA,TRBJ2-2,TGTGCCAGCAGTTACCACTTGCCTGGCGGGGAGCTGTTTTTT,CASSYHLPGGELFF
TRBV7-3,NA,NA,TRBJ2-5,TGTGCCAGCAGCCCTGGGGGCGGGAGTGAAGAGACCCAGTACTTC,CASSPGGGSEETQYF
TRBV7-6,NA,NA,TRBJ2-7,TGTGCCAGCAGCAGAAATGCAGGGTCCAGCTACGAGCAGTACTTC,CASSRNAGSSYEQYF
TRBV4-3,NA,few,TRBJ2-6,TGCGCCAGCAGCACAAAGTACTCTGGGGCCAACGTCCTGACTTTC,CASSTKYSGANVLTF
TRBV29-1,NA,many,TRBJ2-6,TGCAGCGCTAGAGGGGGTACTGGGGCCAACGTCCTGACTTTC,CSARGGTGANVLTF
TRBV18,NA,few,TRBJ1-2,TGTGCCAGCTCAAGTGGCAGCCTGAACTATGGCTACACCTTC,CASSSGSLNYGYTF
TRBV6-5,NA,NA,TRBJ2-7,TGTGCCAGCAGTTACTCTGGAATGCCGGGTTCTCGAGAGCAGTACTTC,CASSYSGMPGSREQYF
TRBV6-6,NA,few,TRBJ2-2,TGTGCCAGCAGTTACCTCAGGGGAGGGACCGGGGAGCTGTTTTTT,CASSYLRGGTGELFF
TRBV27,NA,few,TRBJ1-1,TGTGCCAGCAGTTTATTTGAGAACACTGAAGCTTTCTTT,CASSLFENTEAFF
TRBV5-1,TRBD2,few,TRBJ2-1,TGCGCCAGCACCGAAAGTAGCGGGAGCCCCTACAATGAGCAGTTCTTC,CASTESSGSPYNEQFF
TRBV7-2,NA,NA,TRBJ2-1,TGTGCCAGCAGCTTAGGGGGTGGATACAATGAGCAGTTCTTC,CASSLGGGYNEQFF
TRBV29-1,TRBD1,NA,TRBJ1-3,TGCAGCGTAGCCGGGACAGGCGCGAACACCATATATTTT,CSVAGTGANTIYF
TRBV28,TRBD2,NA,TRBJ2-1,TGTGCCAGCAAATCCTCCGGGACTAGCGAATCCAATGAGCAGTTCTTC,CASKSSGTSESNEQFF
TRBV2,TRBD2,few,TRBJ2-2,TGTGCCAGCAGTGCCGAACTAGCGGGACCCGGGGAGCTGTTTTTT,CASSAELAGPGELFF
TRBV4-2,TRBD1,NA,TRBJ1-2,TGTGCCAGCAGCCAACAATTCCAGACAGGGAACTATGGCTACACCTTC,CASSQQFQTGNYGYTF
TRBV2,NA,many,TRBJ1-1,TGTGCCAGCACAGTACAGCCGAACACTGAAGCTTTCTTT,CASTVQPNTEAFF
TRBV4-2,NA,NA,TRBJ2-1,TGTGCCAGCAGCCAAGACGCGGTAGCTGGTGAGCAGTTCTTC,CASSQDAVAGEQFF
TRBV27,NA,many,TRBJ1-1,TGTGCCAGCAGCCCGCAGGACAGCACTGAAGCTTTCTTT,CASSPQDSTEAFF
TRBV7-9,NA,NA,TRBJ2-3,TGTGCCAGCAGCTTTCATAGGTTCTCCACAGATACGCAGTATTTT,CASSFHRFSTDTQYF
TRBV2,NA,many,TRBJ1-3,TGTGCCAGCAGGGGTGACTCTGGAAACACCATATATTTT,CASRGDSGNTIYF
TRBV6-5,TRBD2,few,TRBJ2-4,TGTGCCAGCAGTGGCGGGGGAACCCTGGCCATTCAGTACTTC,CASSGGGTLAIQYF
TRBV7-2,NA,NA,TRBJ2-5,TGTGCCAGCAGCTTAGTAGGAGCGGGCCAAGAGACCCAGTACTTC,CASSLVGAGQETQYF
TRBV4-3,NA,many,TRBJ2-5,TGCGCCAGCAGCCTTTGGTTACAGGACCAAGAGACCCAGTACTTC,CASSLWLQDQETQYF
TRBV2,NA,few,TRBJ1-5,TGTGCCAGCAGTCCAGGGGTACGACAGCCCCAGCATTTT,CASSPGVRQPQHF
TRBV9,NA,NA,TRBJ2-3,TGTGCCAGCAGCGTTAATGTGTACACAGATACGCAGTATTTT,CASSVNVYTDTQYF
TRBV15,TRBD2,few,TRBJ2-1,TGTGCCACCAGCAGAGATTACCTCGCGGTTCTAGCGGGCGAGCAGTTCTTC,CATSRDYLAVLAGEQFF
TRBV5-6,NA,few,TRBJ2-3,TGTGCCAGCACCATCGTGGGTGCAGATACGCAGTATTTT,CASTIVGADTQYF
TRBV4-3,TRBD1,NA,TRBJ1-2,TGCGCCAGCAGCCAAGTTTGGACAGGGGGCTCGACTAACTATGGCTACACCTTC,CASSQVWTGGSTNYGYTF
TRBV4-2,NA,few,TRBJ1-5,TGTGCCAGCAGCCAAGGCAGGGTGACCAATCAGCCCCAGCATTTT,CASSQGRVTNQPQHF
TRBV15,TRBD2,many,TRBJ2-3,TGTGCCACCAGCCGCACATCTAGCGGGGGGTCAGATACGCAGTATTTT,CATSRTSSGGSDTQYF
TRBV7-9,NA,NA,TRBJ2-1,TGTGCCAGCAGCTTCTCCGACAGGATTTGGCCGTTCTTC,CASSFSDRIWPFF
TRBV28,NA,few,TRBJ2-3,TGTGCCAGCAGCCAATTACAGGGTTACACAGATACGCAGTATTTT,CASSQLQGYTDTQYF
TRBV6-1,NA,NA,TRBJ1-5,TGTGCCAGCAGTGAAAGTGGGGGACCGGCTCAGCCCCAGCATTTT,CASSESGGPAQPQHF
TRBV6-4,TRBD2,NA,TRBJ2-5,TGTGCCAGCAGTGACTCGAAGGGACTAGCGGCCCAAGAGACCCAGTACTTC,CASSDSKGLAAQETQYF
TRBV5-1,NA,NA,TRBJ2-7,TGCGCCAGCAGCTTGGACAGGAACGGGCCCTGGGAGCAGTACTTC,CASSLDRNGPWEQYF